The TCR beta chain described here comes from a study of Ad26.COV2.S vaccination and SARS-CoV-2 variants. As for the study in general: Ad26.COV2.S, an intramuscular injection, was given once or twice 56 days apart.

Germline CDR1 reads SNHLY; CDR2 reads FYNNEI. This CDR3 contains 16 residues. Unmatched junction bases numbered 4, after V lost 5 bases and J lost 0 bases. Generated by immunoSEQ multiplex PCR, the TCRdb table keeps only in-frame clones and is missing some. The data contain about 680,000 clones, about 90% of them singletons. The treatment is: 15 to 20 received Ad26.COV2.S at low or high dose, single or two shots; 5 received placebo; per-sample allocation not given. The investigators took samples on day 63 after the first vaccine or placebo injection. The chain recombines TRBV2 with TRBJ1-6; TRBD1 aligns across 7 bases. The TCR was taken from a person aged 18-60 years who received the Ad26.COV2.S COVID-19 vaccine or a placebo. The sequencing here drew on peripheral blood, taken in a trial of Ad26.COV2.S vaccine versus placebo. CDR3 coding DNA: TGTGCCAGCAGTCAGGGGGTGAGCTCCTATAATTCACCCCTCCACTTT. Translated: CASSQGVSSYNSPLHF.